Below are 8 T cell receptor beta chains sequenced from a single sample in a study of blood T cell repertoires in COVID-19. Profiled with immunoSEQ multiplex PCR; TCRdb holds only in-frame clones, not every one. This sample yields about 240,000 clones, of which around 89% are seen a single time; about 4% belongs to the top ten. Sequencing was carried out using PBMCs or T cells enriched from blood (not recorded which). The receptors originated from a young woman who had recovered from COVID-19.

The chain carries TRBV28 and TRBJ1-2; 9 bases line up with TRBD1. Germline V CDR1 and CDR2: MDHEN, SYDVKM. The length of the CDR3 is 16 residues. V lost 5 bases and J lost 4; bases outside the gene matches: 11. CDR3 bases: TGTGCCAGCAGTCAGGCTAACAGGGGGCTTATCTATGGCTACACCTTC. Its translation: CASSQANRGLIYGYTF.

The chain recombines TRBV2 with TRBJ1-1; D gene unclear. The CDR3 sequence is 13 residues long. Germline V gives CDR1 SNHLY, CDR2 FYNNEI. V was cut by 4 bases and J by 2 bases, with 8 bases left in between. The CDR3 here is CASSAEGNTEAFF. In nucleotides, the CDR3 is TGTGCCAGCAGTGCCGAGGGAAACACTGAAGCTTTCTTT.

The chain combines TRBV28 with TRBJ2-1; D possibly corresponds to TRBD2 (6 bases). The CDR3 runs 13 residues. V was cut by 2 bases and J by 7 bases, with 9 bases left in between. Germline values: CDR1 MDHEN, CDR2 SYDVKM. The CDR3 DNA is TGTGCCAGCAGTTTAGGCGCGGGGAATGAGCAGTTCTTC. Protein: CASSLGAGNEQFF.

The chain employs TRBV6-4 and TRBJ1-5; 10 nucleotides agree with TRBD1. This CDR3 region has 17 residues. Germline loops: CDR1 MRHNA, CDR2 SNTAGT. J was trimmed by 0 bases and V by 7 bases; bases with no gene match: 9. The CDR3 sequence is CASIPGQGCYSNQPQHF. The CDR3 coding sequence is TGTGCCAGCATTCCGGGACAGGGGTGTTATAGCAATCAGCCCCAGCATTTT.

The chain carries TRBV4-2 and TRBJ1-1; D not resolved. Between the trimmed V and J ends, which lost 6 bases and 0 bases, there was a span of 14 bases. The CDR3 is 15 amino acids. Looked up from germline, CDR1 is LGHNA and CDR2 is YNFKEQ. In DNA form, the CDR3 reads TGTGCCAGCAGTCTTCTCAGTGTCATGAACACTGAAGCTTTCTTT. It translates to CASSLLSVMNTEAFF.

The chain couples TRBV7-9 to TRBJ1-2; no firm D call. Trimming shortened V by 7 bases and J by 6 bases, and 15 bases separated the two germline ends. The length of the CDR3 is 13 residues. Germline assignment: CDR1 SEHNR and CDR2 FQNEAQ (reference sequence). CDR3 residues: CASTPPVGDGYTF. DNA for the CDR3: TGTGCCAGCACCCCCCCGGTTGGTGATGGCTACACCTTC.

This clone has only one observation. The chain links TRBV28 to TRBJ1-1; no clear D. The CDR3 spans 14 residues. The germline gives CDR1 MDHEN, CDR2 SYDVKM. Trimming pared 7 bases from V and 5 bases from J, leaving 17 bases between. CDR3 loop: CASIGVGGWTEAFF. The CDR3 DNA is TGTGCCAGCATCGGGGTTGGAGGCTGGACTGAAGCTTTCTTT.

CDR3 in amino acids: CASSRGTAASYNEQFF. CDR3 bases: TGTGCCAGCTCACGTGGGACAGCAGCCTCCTACAATGAGCAGTTCTTC. V is TRBV18 and J is TRBJ2-1; 7 bases fit TRBD1. Per the germline V gene, CDR1 is KGHSH and CDR2 is LQKENI. The CDR3 extends over 16 amino acids. J lost 0 bases, V lost 4 bases, and 6 bases had no gene match. Full variable domain (rest looked up from reference TRBV18 and TRBJ2-1): NAGVMQNPRHLVRRRGQEARLRCSPMKGHSHVYWYRQLPEEGLKFMVYLQKENIIDESGMPKERFSAEFPKEGPSILRIQQVVRGDSAAYFCASSRGTAASYNEQFFGPGTRLTVL.